This is a list of T cell receptor beta chains from one sample in a study of T cell responses to AZD1222 COVID-19 vaccine. The data were produced by immunoSEQ multiplex PCR, yet TCRdb's version contains in-frame clones alone and is incomplete. The profile shows around 140,000 clones, around 90% of them singletons. Sequencing used peripheral blood, obtained on day 0 of AZD1222 vaccination. These receptors were obtained from an adult in good health. CDR3s include the opening cysteine and the closing phenylalanine or tryptophan. A D gene is named only where the DNA matches it firmly. Not all rows give a size; the values are once, few, many and, for expanded clones, a class.

j_gene: TRBJ2-5; v_gene: TRBV30; abundance: -; d_gene: TRBD1; CDR3aa: CAWAGPRTGGSETQYF; CDR3nt: TGTGCCTGGGCGGGCCCCCGGACAGGGGGCTCGGAGACCCAGTACTTC
j_gene: TRBJ2-7; v_gene: TRBV7-2; abundance: once; d_gene: TRBD2; CDR3aa: CASSSHSGTSGPQQYF; CDR3nt: TGTGCCAGCAGTTCTCACTCCGGGACTAGCGGGCCTCAGCAGTACTTC
j_gene: TRBJ1-5; v_gene: TRBV28; abundance: -; d_gene: -; CDR3aa: CASSLPGLDPNQPQHF; CDR3nt: TGTGCCAGCAGTTTACCAGGGCTTGATCCCAATCAGCCCCAGCATTTT
j_gene: TRBJ2-7; v_gene: TRBV6-1; abundance: -; d_gene: TRBD1; CDR3aa: CASSEEGGQAYEQYF; CDR3nt: TGTGCCAGCAGTGAAGAGGGTGGACAGGCCTACGAGCAGTACTTC
j_gene: TRBJ1-1; v_gene: TRBV7-3; abundance: -; d_gene: -; CDR3aa: CASSLSSDTEAFF; CDR3nt: TGTGCCAGCAGCCTAAGTAGTGACACTGAAGCTTTCTTT
j_gene: TRBJ1-6; v_gene: TRBV5-4; abundance: -; d_gene: TRBD1; CDR3aa: CASSPRGLGSPLHF; CDR3nt: TGTGCCAGCAGCCCTAGGGGGCTCGGCTCACCCCTCCACTTT
j_gene: TRBJ1-4; v_gene: TRBV4-1; abundance: -; d_gene: -; CDR3aa: CASSEQINEKLFF; CDR3nt: TGCGCCAGCAGCGAGCAGATTAATGAAAAACTGTTTTTT
j_gene: TRBJ2-1; v_gene: TRBV27; abundance: -; d_gene: -; CDR3aa: CASSLREYNEQFF; CDR3nt: TGTGCCAGCAGTTTAAGGGAATACAATGAGCAGTTCTTC
j_gene: TRBJ2-2; v_gene: TRBV7-6; abundance: -; d_gene: TRBD1; CDR3aa: CASSLLHVGTATGELFF; CDR3nt: TGTGCCAGCAGCTTACTACATGTGGGGACAGCCACCGGGGAGCTGTTTTTT
j_gene: TRBJ2-7; v_gene: TRBV18; abundance: few; d_gene: -; CDR3aa: CASSPMATASHEQYF; CDR3nt: TGTGCCAGCTCACCCATGGCTACAGCTTCCCACGAGCAGTACTTC
j_gene: TRBJ1-2; v_gene: TRBV9; abundance: -; d_gene: TRBD1; CDR3aa: CASSVGPGGGYGYTF; CDR3nt: TGTGCCAGCAGCGTAGGCCCAGGGGGAGGCTATGGCTACACCTTC
j_gene: TRBJ1-5; v_gene: TRBV14; abundance: -; d_gene: -; CDR3aa: CASSLSNQPQHF; CDR3nt: TGTGCCAGCAGCCTAAGCAATCAGCCCCAGCATTTT
j_gene: TRBJ1-1; v_gene: TRBV5-1; abundance: -; d_gene: TRBD1; CDR3aa: CASSRDRSAEAFF; CDR3nt: TGCGCCAGCTCCCGGGACAGGTCCGCTGAAGCTTTCTTT
j_gene: TRBJ1-2; v_gene: TRBV7-2; abundance: -; d_gene: -; CDR3aa: CASSQTPFTYGYTF; CDR3nt: TGTGCCAGCAGCCAAACCCCCTTTACTTATGGCTACACCTTC
j_gene: TRBJ1-1; v_gene: TRBV14; abundance: -; d_gene: -; CDR3aa: CASSQDPDTEAFF; CDR3nt: TGTGCCAGCAGCCAAGATCCCGACACTGAAGCTTTCTTT
j_gene: TRBJ2-6; v_gene: TRBV6-1; abundance: -; d_gene: -; CDR3aa: CASSEQVSQFYRSGANVLTF; CDR3nt: TGTGCCAGCAGTGAGCAGGTTTCCCAGTTTTATCGCTCTGGGGCCAACGTCCTGACTTTC
j_gene: TRBJ2-2; v_gene: TRBV11-2; abundance: -; d_gene: -; CDR3aa: CASSLVGDRNTGELFF; CDR3nt: TGTGCCAGCAGCTTAGTGGGCGACAGGAACACCGGGGAGCTGTTTTTT